The TCR beta chain described here comes from a study of T cells expressing NK-cell markers. Comment on this clonotype: Its antigen remains unidentified.

The CDR3 extends over 15 amino acids. Germline values: CDR1 DFQATT, CDR2 SNEGSKA (reference sequence). Study findings and constraints: The leading position in the CD3+CD56-NKG2C+ fraction of a handful of donors also went to these clonotypes.

Making the TCR beta cDNA relied on 5'RACE template switching with UMIs. No DNA is given; TCRdb re-called the 5' RACE reads and lists each CDR3 protein once. This repertoire includes 120,000 to 150,000 distinct CDR3 sequences. The sequence derives from a man between 18 and 35 years old in good health. The V call is TRBV20-1, the J call TRBJ2-1; TCRdb's assignment of TRBD2 cannot be checked, as there is no DNA. The sequenced material came from blood T cells: a sorted CD56 or NKG2C T cell subset, CD4+ or CD8+ T cells, or bulk PBMC T cells (not recorded which). CDR3 loop: CSAIFMGLAGVEQFF.